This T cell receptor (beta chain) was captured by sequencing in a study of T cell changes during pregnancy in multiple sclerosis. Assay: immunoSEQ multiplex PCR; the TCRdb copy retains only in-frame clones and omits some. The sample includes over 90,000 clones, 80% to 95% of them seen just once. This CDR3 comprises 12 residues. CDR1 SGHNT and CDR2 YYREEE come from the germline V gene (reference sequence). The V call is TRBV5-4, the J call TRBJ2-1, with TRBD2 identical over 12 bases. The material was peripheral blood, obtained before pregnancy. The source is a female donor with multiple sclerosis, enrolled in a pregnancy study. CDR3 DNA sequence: TGTGCGACTAGCGGGAGTAGCGATGAGCAGTTCTTC. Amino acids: CATSGSSDEQFF.